The 23 T cell receptor beta chains below all came from one sample that was sequenced in a study of T cells after yellow fever vaccination. Using its own MiXCR run on the 5' RACE reads, TCRdb lists one record per CDR3 protein. The repertoire holds around 340,000 distinct CDR3 sequences, 8.5% to 9% seen once, with roughly 18% in the top ten. The source material was PBMCs, sampled on the day of the first yellow fever vaccination. Receptors were obtained from a young man who received the YFV17D yellow fever vaccine.

The chain has TRBV4-1 and TRBJ1-2; the match to TRBD1 covers 7 bases. The CDR3 covers 13 residues. J was trimmed by 6 bases and V by 3 bases; bases with no gene match: 4. Looked up from germline, CDR1 is MGHRA and CDR2 is YSYEKL. DNA of the CDR3: TGCGCCAGCAGCCACTTTACAGGGGATGGCTACACCTTC. As protein: CASSHFTGDGYTF.

This sequence joins TRBV5-1 and TRBJ1-3; TRBD1 aligns across 10 bases. CDR1 is SGHRS, CDR2 YFSETQ, per germline. The CDR3 runs 15 residues. V lost 4 bases, J lost 5 bases, and 6 bases stayed unmatched. The CDR3 region has the DNA TGCGCCAGCAGCCCGGGACAGGGGAATAGAAACACCATATATTTT. It yields the protein CASSPGQGNRNTIYF.

Many counts were recorded for this clonotype. The chain combines TRBV7-9 with TRBJ1-5; D ambiguous. Germline V gives CDR1 SEHNR, CDR2 FQNEAQ (reference sequence). Trimming shortened V by 1 base and J by 5 bases, and 9 bases separated the two germline ends. This CDR3 spans 14 amino acids. The CDR3 region is CASSLGQDHQPQHF. Here the CDR3 DNA reads TGTGCCAGCAGCTTAGGGCAGGACCATCAGCCCCAGCATTTT.

Regarding this clonotype: A junction end diverges from the germline sequence, so it may reflect a read error. The chain recombines TRBV5-3 with TRBJ2-7; D gene unclear. TRBV5-3 is an ORF for which the function is uncertain. The CDR3 has 13 residues. The DNA of the CDR3 is TGTGCCAGGAGCTCTGGGTCCCCCTACGAGCAGTACTTC. Its translation is CARSSGSPYEQYF.

This clonotype was observed a handful of times. The chain links TRBV9 to TRBJ2-7, with TRBD2 matching 7 bases. In germline, CDR1 is SGDLS, CDR2 YYNGEE. This CDR3 has 14 residues. The V gene end was trimmed by 1 base and the J gene end by 3 bases; junction bases not matched to a gene: 4. CDR3 coding DNA: TGTGCCAGCAGCGTAAAAGCTAGCGGCTACGAGCAGTACTTC. It is translated as CASSVKASGYEQYF.

This clonotype was seen ten or more times. The chain carries TRBV5-1 and TRBJ2-1, with 8 nucleotides matching TRBD2. Germline loops: CDR1 SGHRS, CDR2 YFSETQ. The length of the CDR3 is 16 residues. Trimming took 6 bases from V and 3 from J; bases not matched to a gene: 11. This CDR3 is CASNPGGGSLYNEQFF. CDR3 DNA: TGCGCCAGCAACCCCGGGGGGGGCTCCCTCTACAATGAGCAGTTCTTC.

The V call is TRBV9, the J call TRBJ1-2; D is perhaps TRBD1 (5 bases). The V end was cut by 4 bases, the J end by 4 bases, with 14 bases between. The CDR3 extends over 14 amino acids. CDR1 and CDR2 from the germline V gene are SGDLS and YYNGEE. The CDR3 reads CASSPPSGFYGYTF. As DNA, the CDR3 is TGTGCCAGCAGCCCCCCGTCAGGGTTCTATGGCTACACCTTC.

This clonotype was counted only a few times. As DNA, the CDR3 is TGTGCCAGCAGCTTATTAGGGGGGGCCTACGAGCAGTACTTC. Its protein product is CASSLLGGAYEQYF. The chain joins TRBV7-9 to TRBJ2-7; a weak D match, TRBD2 (7 bases). Germline CDR1 reads SEHNR; CDR2 reads FQNEAQ (reference sequence). Trimming cost V 2 bases and J 2 bases, with 10 bases left between them. The CDR3 loop spans 14 amino acids.

V is TRBV4-1 and J is TRBJ2-7, with TRBD1 identical over 8 bases. After removal of 3 bases from V and 3 bases from J, the junction contained 13 bases not matched to a gene. The germline CDR1 and CDR2 sequences are MGHRA and YSYEKL. This CDR3 has 17 amino acids. CDR3: CASSHYHTGTGGYEQYF. CDR3 in DNA: TGCGCCAGCAGCCATTACCATACCGGGACAGGCGGCTACGAGCAGTACTTC.

This clonotype was seen more than once but under ten times. This chain uses TRBV5-1 with TRBJ2-7; a weak D match, TRBD2 (5 bases). CDR1 SGHRS and CDR2 YFSETQ come from the germline V gene. The CDR3 has 14 residues. Between the trimmed V and J ends, which lost 1 base and 2 bases, there was a span of 10 bases. In DNA form, the CDR3 reads TGCGCCAGCAGCTTGTATGGAGGACCCTACGAGCAGTACTTC. Its protein product is CASSLYGGPYEQYF.

This clonotype was detected ten times or more. The J gene is TRBJ2-3, the V gene TRBV7-9; D is ambiguous. Trimming pared 1 base from V and 2 bases from J, leaving 13 bases between. This CDR3 has 16 amino acids. CDR1 and CDR2 from the germline V gene are SEHNR and FQNEAQ (reference sequence). The CDR3 nucleotides are TGTGCCAGCAGCTTAGATCTCGCTAGGTCCACAGATACGCAGTATTTT. Translating it yields CASSLDLARSTDTQYF.

In its sample, this clonotype was seen a few times. V is TRBV6-2 or TRBV6-3 and J is TRBJ1-5, with 7 positions matching TRBD1. Per the germline V gene, CDR1 is MNHEY and CDR2 is SVGEGT. The V gene end was trimmed by 6 bases and the J gene end by 6 bases; junction bases not matched to a gene: 5. The CDR3 has 13 amino acids. The CDR3 DNA reads TGTGCCAGCAGACAGACAGGGATTCAGCCCCAGCATTTT. Translation: CASRQTGIQPQHF.

The chain joins TRBV4-1 to TRBJ1-4, with D tentatively TRBD1 (6 bases). CDR1 and CDR2 (germline): MGHRA, YSYEKL. CDR3 size: 17 residues. Trimming took 4 bases from V and 7 from J, leaving 22 bases between them. The CDR3 reads CASSPMPQGRLSEKLFF. Written as DNA, the CDR3 is TGCGCCAGCAGCCCGATGCCCCAGGGGAGGCTCAGTGAAAAACTGTTTTTT.

This clonotype was found a few times. The DNA for the CDR3 is TGCGCCAGCAGCCAAGATATTGCCTGGACAGGTCTGCTAAGGCCCTATAATTCACCCCTCCACTTT. Translating gives CASSQDIAWTGLLRPYNSPLHF. The chain couples TRBV4-1 to TRBJ1-6; TRBD1 aligns across 7 bases. V lost 0 bases, J lost 2 bases, and 19 bases stayed unmatched. Germline V gene data show CDR1 as MGHRA and CDR2 as YSYEKL. There are 22 residues in the CDR3.

The V call is TRBV5-1, the J call TRBJ2-1, with a weak D call TRBD1 (6 bases). V was clipped by 1 base and J by 7 bases, with 12 bases between them. CDR3 size: 14 residues. The germline V gene encodes CDR1 SGHRS and CDR2 YFSETQ. The CDR3 region has the DNA TGCGCCAGCAGCTTGACAGGGTTAGGAAATGAGCAGTTCTTC. Translation: CASSLTGLGNEQFF.

This clonotype was seen a few times. The chain recombines TRBV5-1 with TRBJ2-1; D remains unclear. CDR1 and CDR2 (germline): SGHRS, YFSETQ. The CDR3 sequence is 14 residues long. V shed 0 bases and J shed 6 bases, with 10 bases lying between them. This CDR3 reads CASSLGVLFNEQFF. CDR3 bases: TGCGCCAGCAGCTTGGGGGTCCTATTCAATGAGCAGTTCTTC. Complete variable domain (other parts from reference TRBV5-1 and TRBJ2-1): KAGVTQTPRYLIKTRGQQVTLSCSPISGHRSVSWYQQTPGQGLQFLFEYFSETQRNKGNFPGRFSGRQFSNSRSEMNVSTLELGDSALYLCASSLGVLFNEQFFGPGTRLTVL.

The chain joins TRBV3-1 to TRBJ2-5, with D hard to call. Trimming pared 0 bases from V and 5 bases from J, leaving 4 bases between. This CDR3 contains 12 residues. Germline lookup yields CDR1 LGHDT and CDR2 YNNKEL (reference sequence). The CDR3 coding sequence is TGTGCCAGCAGCCAAGAGGCGGAGACCCAGTACTTC. Translating gives CASSQEAETQYF.

This clonotype was recorded a few times. The chain uses TRBV13 and TRBJ2-7; 7 nucleotides agree with TRBD1. V was clipped by 2 bases and J by 5 bases; unmatched bases: 9. This CDR3 is built from 15 residues. Germline-derived CDR1 and CDR2 are PRHDT and FYEKMQ (reference sequence). CDR3 loop: CASSLRLTGYDEQYF. In DNA form, the CDR3 reads TGTGCCAGCAGCTTACGCCTGACAGGGTACGACGAGCAGTACTTC.

This clonotype was seen a few times. The rearrangement joins TRBV28 to TRBJ2-7, with a tentative D call TRBD2 (6 bases). This CDR3 comprises 13 residues. V was trimmed by 4 bases and J by 7 bases, leaving 14 bases between them. Germline CDR1 is MDHEN and CDR2 is SYDVKM. This chain's CDR3 is CASSSGGTGEQYF. CDR3 sequence (DNA): TGTGCCAGCAGTTCCGGGGGAACGGGGGAGCAGTACTTC. Filled out from reference TRBV28 and TRBJ2-7, the complete variable domain reads DVKVTQSSRYLVKRTGEKVFLECVQDMDHENMFWYRQDPGLGLRLIYFSYDVKMKEKGDIPEGYSVSREKKERFSLILESASTNQTSMYLCASSSGGTGEQYFGPGTRLTVT.

This clonotype was seen a handful of times. The V gene is TRBV4-1, the J gene TRBJ2-7; D is tentatively TRBD1 or TRBD2 (6 bases each). Germline lookup yields CDR1 MGHRA and CDR2 YSYEKL. This CDR3 has 13 amino acids. CDR3 protein: CASRGARLDEQYF. The CDR3 nucleotides read TGCGCTTCAAGGGGGGCAAGACTAGACGAGCAGTACTTC.

This clonotype was counted only a few times. This chain's CDR3 is CASSLHRVDTQYF. The CDR3 DNA follows: TGCGCCAGCAGCTTGCACAGGGTGGATACGCAGTATTTT. V usage is TRBV5-1 and J usage is TRBJ2-3, with TRBD1 as a possible D gene (6 bases). Germline V lookup: CDR1 SGHRS, CDR2 YFSETQ. V was cut by 1 base and J by 6 bases, with 9 bases left in between. The CDR3 spans 13 residues.

The table lists this clonotype with a few counts. The V gene is TRBV20-1, the J gene TRBJ2-5; no firm D call. Trimming left V 6 bases short and J 5 bases short, with 19 bases between. This CDR3 has 14 amino acids. Germline lookup yields CDR1 DFQATT and CDR2 SNEGSKA (reference sequence). CDR3 in amino acids: CSARAPLTGETQYF. As DNA, the CDR3 is TGCAGTGCCCGGGCCCCGCTAACTGGGGAGACCCAGTACTTC.

This clonotype was detected only a few times. The rearrangement joins TRBV10-3 to TRBJ2-5; D ambiguous. Trimming removed 2 bases from V and 2 bases from J, with 9 bases in between. This CDR3 has 14 residues. The germline V gene has CDR1 ENHRY and CDR2 SYGVKD. The CDR3 bases are TGTGCCATCAGTGAGCAGATTCAGCAAGAGACCCAGTACTTC. This codes for CAISEQIQQETQYF.